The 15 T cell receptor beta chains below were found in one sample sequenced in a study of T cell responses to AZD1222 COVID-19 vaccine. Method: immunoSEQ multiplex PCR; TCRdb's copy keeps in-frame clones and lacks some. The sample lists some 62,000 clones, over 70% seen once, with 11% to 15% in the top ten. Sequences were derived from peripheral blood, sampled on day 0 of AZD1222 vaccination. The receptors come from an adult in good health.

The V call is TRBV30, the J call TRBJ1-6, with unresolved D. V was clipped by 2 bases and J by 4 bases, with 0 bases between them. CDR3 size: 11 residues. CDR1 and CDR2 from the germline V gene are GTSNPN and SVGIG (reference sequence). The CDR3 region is CAWSYNSPLHF. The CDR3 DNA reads TGTGCCTGGAGTTATAATTCACCCCTCCACTTT.

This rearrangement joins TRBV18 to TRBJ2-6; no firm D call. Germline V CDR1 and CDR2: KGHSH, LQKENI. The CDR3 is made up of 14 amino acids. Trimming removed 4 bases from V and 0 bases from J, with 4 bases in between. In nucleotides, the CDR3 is TGTGCCAGCTCACAGGGCTCTGGGGCCAACGTCCTGACTTTC. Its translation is CASSQGSGANVLTF.

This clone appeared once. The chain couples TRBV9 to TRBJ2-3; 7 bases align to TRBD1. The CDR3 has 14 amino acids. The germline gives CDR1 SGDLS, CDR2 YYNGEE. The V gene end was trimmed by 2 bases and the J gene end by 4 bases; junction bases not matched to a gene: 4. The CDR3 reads CASSVGTVADTQYF. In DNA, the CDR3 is TGTGCCAGCAGCGTTGGGACAGTCGCAGATACGCAGTATTTT.

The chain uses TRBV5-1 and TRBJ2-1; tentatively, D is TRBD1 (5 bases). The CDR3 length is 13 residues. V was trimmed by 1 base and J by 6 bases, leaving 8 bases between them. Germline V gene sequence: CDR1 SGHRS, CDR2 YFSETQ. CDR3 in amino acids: CASSLTGPNEQFF. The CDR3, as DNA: TGCGCCAGCAGCTTGACAGGCCCCAATGAGCAGTTCTTC.

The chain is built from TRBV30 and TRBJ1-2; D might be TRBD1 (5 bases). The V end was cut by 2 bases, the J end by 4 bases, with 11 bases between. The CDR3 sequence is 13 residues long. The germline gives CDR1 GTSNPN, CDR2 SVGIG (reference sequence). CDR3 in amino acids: CAWSYGDRYGYTF. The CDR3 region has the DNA TGTGCCTGGAGTTACGGGGACCGCTATGGCTACACCTTC.

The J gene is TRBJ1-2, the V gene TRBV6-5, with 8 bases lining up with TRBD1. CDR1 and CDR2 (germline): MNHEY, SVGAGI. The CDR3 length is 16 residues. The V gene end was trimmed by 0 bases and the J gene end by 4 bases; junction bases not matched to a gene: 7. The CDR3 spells CASSYSFGTGSYGYTF. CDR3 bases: TGTGCCAGCAGTTACTCATTCGGGACAGGAAGCTATGGCTACACCTTC.

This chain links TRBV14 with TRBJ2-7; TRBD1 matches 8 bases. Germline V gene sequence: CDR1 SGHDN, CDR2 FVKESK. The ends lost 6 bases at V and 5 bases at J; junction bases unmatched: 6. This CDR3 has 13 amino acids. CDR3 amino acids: CASSRQGSHEQYF. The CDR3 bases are TGTGCCAGCAGTAGACAGGGGTCCCACGAGCAGTACTTC.

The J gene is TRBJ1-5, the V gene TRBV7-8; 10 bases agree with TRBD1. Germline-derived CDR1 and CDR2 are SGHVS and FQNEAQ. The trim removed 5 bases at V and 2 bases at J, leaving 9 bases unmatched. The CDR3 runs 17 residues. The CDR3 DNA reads TGTGCCAGCAGCCCCGTATGGGGGACAGGGGGCAATCAGCCCCAGCATTTT. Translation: CASSPVWGTGGNQPQHF.

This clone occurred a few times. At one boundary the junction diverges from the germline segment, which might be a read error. The CDR3 DNA reads TGTGCTAGCAGCTTACGTTCCGGGGGCTCAGGAAACACCATATATTTT. It yields the protein CASSLRSGGSGNTIYF. The J gene is TRBJ1-3, the V gene TRBV7-7; tentative D call: TRBD1 (6 bases). The CDR3 runs to 16 residues. Germline V CDR1 and CDR2: SSHAT, FNYEAQ (reference sequence).

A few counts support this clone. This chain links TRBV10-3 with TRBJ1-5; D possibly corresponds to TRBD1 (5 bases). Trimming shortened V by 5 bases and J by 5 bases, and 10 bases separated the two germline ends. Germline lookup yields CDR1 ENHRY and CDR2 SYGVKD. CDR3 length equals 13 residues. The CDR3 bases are TGTGCCATCAGTCGGGACGGTGATCAGCCCCAGCATTTT. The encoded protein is CAISRDGDQPQHF.

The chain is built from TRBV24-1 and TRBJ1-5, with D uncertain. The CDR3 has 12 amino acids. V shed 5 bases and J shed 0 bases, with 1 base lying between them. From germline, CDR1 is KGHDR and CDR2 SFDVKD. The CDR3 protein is CATSASNQPQHF. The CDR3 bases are TGTGCCACCAGTGCTAGCAATCAGCCCCAGCATTTT.

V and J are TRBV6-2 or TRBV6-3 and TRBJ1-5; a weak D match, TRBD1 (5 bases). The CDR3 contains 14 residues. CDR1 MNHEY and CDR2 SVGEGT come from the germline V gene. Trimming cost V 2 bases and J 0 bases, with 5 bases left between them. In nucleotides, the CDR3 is TGTGCCAGCAGTTACGGGGCTAGCAATCAGCCCCAGCATTTT. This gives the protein CASSYGASNQPQHF.

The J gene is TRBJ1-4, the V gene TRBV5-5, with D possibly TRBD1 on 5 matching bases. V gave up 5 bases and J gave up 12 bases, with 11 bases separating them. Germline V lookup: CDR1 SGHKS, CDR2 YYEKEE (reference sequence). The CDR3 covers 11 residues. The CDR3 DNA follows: TGTGCCAGCAGGTCGGCAGGGCAACTGTTTTTT. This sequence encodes CASRSAGQLFF.

The CDR3 region is CASSEQRGGRTDTQYF. The CDR3 nucleotides are TGTGCCAGTAGTGAGCAGCGGGGGGGCCGCACAGATACGCAGTATTTT. V gene TRBV19 combines with J gene TRBJ2-3; 10 positions agree with TRBD2. The CDR3 totals 16 residues. With V trimmed by 5 bases and J by 1 base, 6 bases remained unmatched. The germline V gene encodes CDR1 LNHDA and CDR2 SQIVND (reference sequence).

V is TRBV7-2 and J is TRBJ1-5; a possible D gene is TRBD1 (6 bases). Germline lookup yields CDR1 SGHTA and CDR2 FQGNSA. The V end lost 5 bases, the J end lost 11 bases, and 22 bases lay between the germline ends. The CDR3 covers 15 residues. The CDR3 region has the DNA TGTGCCAGCAGCCAAGGGATTTCGGGGGCGAAAGCCCAGCATTTT. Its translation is CASSQGISGAKAQHF.